This record looks at one TCR beta chain sequence and its context. No antigen is known for it. This entry comes from a study of OX40 agonist ivuxolimab in advanced cancers. Blood was sampled at baseline, cycle 4 day 1, and cycle 7 day 1. Study results and caveats: In general, CD8+ T cells held more expanded clones than CD4+ did, on average. The expanded peripheral T cells' antigen specificity was not determined.

The length of the CDR3 is 15 residues. Deletions cut 4 bases from V and 4 bases from J, with 16 bases between. Germline V gives CDR1 MNHEY, CDR2 SMNVEV (reference sequence). Method: immunoSEQ multiplex PCR; TCRdb's copy keeps in-frame clones and lacks some. Of about 90,000 clones listed, 75% to 90% are singletons. This TCR was recovered from an adult with an advanced solid tumor such as melanoma, head and neck, liver or kidney cancer. Sequencing used CD4+ or CD8+ T cells sorted from blood, obtained in a trial of the OX40 agonist ivuxolimab. The chain recombines TRBV27 with TRBJ2-5; D is possibly TRBD2 (7 bases). In DNA form, the CDR3 reads TGTGCCAGCAGTTCTTATGACGGGGGGCGAGAGACCCAGTACTTC. Residues: CASSSYDGGRETQYF.